This is a list of T cell receptor beta chains from one sample in a study of blood T cell repertoires in COVID-19. TCRdb keeps only in-frame clones here, not all; method: immunoSEQ multiplex PCR. The data contain under 200,000 clones, approximately 88% of them singletons. Sequences were obtained from peripheral blood. These receptors all stem from a woman over 75 with active or convalescent COVID-19. CDR3s include the opening cysteine and the closing phenylalanine or tryptophan. The order of the fields is J gene, V gene, clone size, D gene, CDR3 DNA, CDR3 protein. D genes are given only for firm matches. Clone sizes are given selectively: once, few, many, or a class where the clone is expanded.

TRBJ1-2	TRBV5-4	.	.	TGTGCCAGCAGGGGGGGGCAGGGGTTCTATGGCTACACCTTC	CASRGGQGFYGYTF
TRBJ2-6	TRBV7-6	.	.	TGTGCCAGCAGCTTAGTGTCAGGGCTCTCTGGGGCCAACGTCCTGACTTTC	CASSLVSGLSGANVLTF
TRBJ2-1	TRBV7-2	.	TRBD2	TGTGCCAGCAGCTTAGAGGGAGGCGGGAGGGCTGGCTACAATGAGCAGTTCTTC	CASSLEGGGRAGYNEQFF
TRBJ2-2	TRBV6-5	few	TRBD1	TGTGCCAGCACTGCCGGACAGGGGACGGCCGGGGAGCTGTTTTTT	CASTAGQGTAGELFF
TRBJ2-7	TRBV6-5	.	.	TGTGCCAGCAGTTACACGGGTCACTCCTACGAGCAGTACTTC	CASSYTGHSYEQYF
TRBJ1-5	TRBV20-1	.	.	TGCAGTGCAAGTCCCCCTCATTCGGAGGGCAATCAGCCCCAGCATTTT	CSASPPHSEGNQPQHF
TRBJ2-6	TRBV24-1	.	.	TGTGCCACCAGTGTACAGGCCCTCTCTGGGGCCAACGTCCTGACTTTC	CATSVQALSGANVLTF
TRBJ1-2	TRBV5-4	.	TRBD1	TGTGCCAGCAGCTTGGTGGGGGGACAGCGGGATGGCTACACCTTC	CASSLVGGQRDGYTF
TRBJ2-5	TRBV5-4	.	TRBD2	TGTGCCAGCAGCTTGGAGACTAGCGGGGGCCGTCAAGAGACCCAGTACTTC	CASSLETSGGRQETQYF
TRBJ1-4	TRBV3-1/TRBV3-2	.	.	TGTGCCAGCAGCTCGAGGAGCGTTGAAAAACTGTTTTTT	CASSSRSVEKLFF
TRBJ1-2	TRBV11-2	few	TRBD1	TGTGCCAGCTCCGGGACAGGGATCTATGGCTACACCTTC	CASSGTGIYGYTF
TRBJ1-3	TRBV19	.	.	TGTGCCAGTACCCGTGGGCGGACAGATTTTACCTCTGGAAACACCATATATTTT	CASTRGRTDFTSGNTIYF
TRBJ2-5	TRBV7-7	.	TRBD2	TGTGCTAGCAGCTTCTCCGGGACTAGCGACGGAGAGACCCAGTACTTC	CASSFSGTSDGETQYF